The 21 T cell receptor beta chains presented below share a single source sample, sequenced in a study of T-cell memory formation after mild COVID-19. Via MiXCR, TCRdb re-called the 5' RACE reads, giving one row per CDR3 protein. The sample contains around 450,000 distinct CDR3 sequences, roughly 26% of which appear only once. Sample: PBMCs or a T cell subset sorted from them (not recorded which). The receptor set was obtained from an adult woman who had mild COVID-19 (a few samples of this study predate the infection). Cell type and time point are not known.

This clonotype was counted a few times. V is TRBV12-3 or TRBV12-4 and J is TRBJ2-3; TRBD1 aligns across 7 bases. V trimming: 6 bases; J trimming: 2 bases; junction bases outside the gene matches: 5. This CDR3 spans 14 amino acids. This CDR3 is CASSPGGHTDTQYF. CDR3 coding DNA: TGTGCCAGCAGCCCAGGGGGACACACAGATACGCAGTATTTT.

This clonotype turned up a few times. Here the CDR3 DNA reads TGTGCCAGCGGCTACCTCGGGGAGCTGTTTTTT. It yields the protein CASGYLGELFF. This chain uses TRBV12-3 or TRBV12-4 with TRBJ2-2; D remains ambiguous. This CDR3 spans 11 amino acids. Trimming took off 8 bases at V and 7 bases at J, with 8 bases between the two ends.

This sequence joins TRBV7-9 and TRBJ1-2; D not resolved. The CDR3 covers 14 residues. Looked up from germline, CDR1 is SEHNR and CDR2 is FQNEAQ (reference sequence). V lost 2 bases to trimming and J lost 0 bases, with 7 bases between them. The CDR3 DNA sequence: TGTGCCAGCAGCTTAACAGCATCTAACTATGGCTACACCTTC. Its protein is CASSLTASNYGYTF.

CDR3 sequence (DNA): TGCGCCAGCAGCTTGTTGGGTCTTATGAACACTGAAGCTTTCTTT. Its translation: CASSLLGLMNTEAFF. J is TRBJ1-1 and V is TRBV5-1; D unresolved. This CDR3 has 15 residues. CDR1 and CDR2 from the germline V gene are SGHRS and YFSETQ. Trimming took off 1 base at V and 0 bases at J, with 10 bases between the two ends.

The chain joins TRBV5-5 to TRBJ1-1; D remains ambiguous. The CDR3 consists of 15 residues. CDR1 is SGHKS and CDR2 is YYEKEE in the germline V gene (reference sequence). With 4 bases removed from V and 1 base from J, the gap between germline ends came to 14 bases. The CDR3 loop reads CASSPTGLTNTEAFF. The DNA for the CDR3 is TGTGCCAGCAGCCCTACGGGTCTTACGAACACTGAAGCTTTCTTT.

The genes are TRBV12-3 or TRBV12-4 and TRBJ2-1; TRBD2 might be the D (5 bases). Trimming removed 2 bases from V and 5 bases from J, with 13 bases in between. There are 15 residues in the CDR3. Written as DNA, the CDR3 is TGTGCCAGCAGTTTAATAGCGTATAGAAACAATGAGCAGTTCTTC. As protein: CASSLIAYRNNEQFF.

This clonotype was picked up a small number of times. The chain uses TRBV9 and TRBJ1-1; D may be TRBD1 (5 bases). The CDR3 loop spans 13 amino acids. From germline, CDR1 is SGDLS and CDR2 YYNGEE. Trimming left V 0 bases short and J 5 bases short, with 8 bases between. CDR3 region: CASSVVQGTEAFF. The CDR3 DNA reads as TGTGCCAGCAGCGTAGTCCAGGGAACTGAAGCTTTCTTT.

The chain recombines TRBV12-3 or TRBV12-4 with TRBJ2-7; 10 nucleotides agree with TRBD1. This CDR3 is built from 12 residues. Losses at the gene ends were 11 bases for V and 2 bases for J; bases not matched to a gene: 3. The CDR3 region is CAVGTGAYEQYF. In DNA form, the CDR3 reads TGTGCCGTGGGGACAGGGGCCTACGAGCAGTACTTC.

V is TRBV5-6 and J is TRBJ1-2; D might be TRBD1 (5 bases). Per the germline V gene, CDR1 is SGHDT and CDR2 is YYEEEE. The CDR3 totals 12 residues. With 7 bases removed from V and 7 bases from J, the gap between germline ends came to 14 bases. The CDR3 spells CASGSGGIGYTF. CDR3 nucleotides: TGTGCCAGCGGATCGGGGGGAATTGGCTACACCTTC. Using reference TRBV5-6 and TRBJ1-2 for the parts outside the CDR3, the full variable domain is DAGVTQSPTHLIKTRGQQVTLRCSPKSGHDTVSWYQQALGQGPQFIFQYYEEEERQRGNFPDRFSGHQFPNYSSELNVNALLLGDSALYLCASGSGGIGYTFGSGTRLTVV.

This clonotype was seen at least ten times. The chain carries TRBV12-3 or TRBV12-4 and TRBJ2-7, with 10 bases fitting TRBD1. This CDR3 has 14 amino acids. With 5 bases clipped from V and 4 bases from J, the junction kept 5 bases outside the gene matches. The CDR3 sequence: CASSLRDRGYEQYF. The CDR3 coding sequence is TGTGCCAGCAGTCTCCGGGACAGGGGTTACGAGCAGTACTTC.

In regard to this clonotype: In this CDR3 the conserved last residue, phenylalanine or tryptophan, is missing, so a read error is likely. J is TRBJ2-3 and V is TRBV24-1, with D perhaps matching TRBD1 or TRBD2 (5 bases each). V was pared by 0 bases and J by 1 base, with 7 bases between. Germline CDR1 is KGHDR and CDR2 is SFDVKD. This CDR3 is 15 amino acids long. CDR3 nucleotides: TGTGCCACCAGTGATTTGTGGGACGGCACAGATACGCAGTATTTA. Amino acid sequence: CATSDLWDGTDTQYL.

This clonotype was counted between two and nine times. The V call is TRBV7-2, the J call TRBJ1-2; D perhaps matches TRBD1 (6 bases). V was shortened by 3 bases and J by 5 bases, with 10 bases between the two germline ends. From germline, CDR1 is SGHTA and CDR2 FQGNSA. The CDR3 consists of 13 residues. Here the CDR3 reads CASSFQGRYGYTF. The CDR3 DNA follows: TGTGCCAGCAGCTTTCAGGGGAGGTATGGCTACACCTTC.

Only a few counts were recorded for this clonotype. The chain links TRBV29-1 to TRBJ1-1, with D tentatively TRBD1 (6 bases). CDR3 size: 14 residues. Germline lookup yields CDR1 SQVTM and CDR2 ANQGSEA. V dropped 4 bases and J dropped 0 bases, with 12 bases sitting between them. The CDR3 here is CSVVRGTLNTEAFF. CDR3 bases: TGCAGCGTTGTAAGGGGGACCTTGAACACTGAAGCTTTCTTT.

The chain is built from TRBV3-1 and TRBJ2-2, with TRBD1 matching over 7 bases. The germline CDR1 and CDR2 sequences are LGHDT and YNNKEL (reference sequence). CDR3 length: 15 residues. V shed 0 bases, J shed 7 bases, and the junction held 5 bases outside the gene matches. The CDR3 region is CASSQDPTGVGELFF. Here the CDR3 DNA reads TGTGCCAGCAGCCAAGATCCCACAGGGGTCGGGGAGCTGTTTTTT. The full variable domain, its missing parts supplied by reference TRBV3-1 and TRBJ2-2, is DTAVSQTPKYLVTQMGNDKSIKCEQNLGHDTMYWYKQDSKKFLKIMFSYNNKELIINETVPNRFSPKSPDKAHLNLHINSLELGDSAVYFCASSQDPTGVGELFFGEGSRLTVL.

The table lists this clonotype with a few counts. The chain combines TRBV5-5 with TRBJ2-1; 12 nucleotides match TRBD2. The CDR3 runs 14 residues. V dropped 8 bases and J dropped 3; count of bases not matched to a gene: 3. CDR1 and CDR2 (germline): SGHKS, YYEKEE (reference sequence). The CDR3 is CASLLAGGYNEQFF. CDR3 DNA sequence: TGTGCCAGTCTACTAGCGGGGGGCTACAATGAGCAGTTCTTC.

This clonotype was counted at least ten times. The chain carries TRBV10-2 and TRBJ1-1; TRBD1 might be the D (6 bases). This CDR3 is built from 15 residues. CDR1 is WSHSY and CDR2 is SAAADI in the germline V gene. With 9 bases removed from V and 1 base from J, the gap between germline ends came to 18 bases. CDR3 DNA sequence: TGCGCCAGTACCGTCGGGGGGCAGGGGAACACTGAAGCTTTCTTT. Translation gives CASTVGGQGNTEAFF.

J is TRBJ2-7 and V is TRBV4-1, with 9 bases fitting TRBD2. Germline CDR1 and CDR2: MGHRA and YSYEKL. CDR3 length: 15 amino acids. Trimming at V came to 1 base and at J to 3 bases, leaving 4 bases not matched to a gene. The CDR3 sequence is CASSQVVSGSYEQYF. For the CDR3, the DNA is TGCGCCAGCAGCCAAGTGGTTAGCGGGAGCTACGAGCAGTACTTC.

This chain joins TRBV5-1 and TRBJ1-1, with 8 nucleotides matching TRBD1. Germline V lookup: CDR1 SGHRS, CDR2 YFSETQ. V shed 4 bases, J shed 0 bases, and the junction held 5 bases outside the gene matches. The CDR3 runs to 15 residues. The CDR3 coding sequence is TGCGCCAGCAGCAAGGGACAGGCCTTGAACACTGAAGCTTTCTTT. Translating gives CASSKGQALNTEAFF.

This clonotype was found a few times. The chain couples TRBV7-9 to TRBJ2-7; D remains unclear. The CDR3 runs 14 residues. Germline lookup yields CDR1 SEHNR and CDR2 FQNEAQ (reference sequence). Trimming took 3 bases from V and 5 from J, leaving 14 bases between them. In DNA form, the CDR3 reads TGTGCCAGCAGCTTCTCGACGGTTGAAGACGAGCAGTACTTC. Translated, it gives CASSFSTVEDEQYF.

This clonotype was seen only a few times. The chain employs TRBV4-2 and TRBJ2-2, with TRBD1 matching over 8 bases. CDR3 length equals 16 residues. Germline assignment: CDR1 LGHNA and CDR2 YNFKEQ. V lost 4 bases, J lost 0 bases, and 4 bases stayed unmatched. Here the CDR3 DNA reads TGTGCCAGCAGCCTAAGACAGGGGTCGAACACCGGGGAGCTGTTTTTT. Translating it yields CASSLRQGSNTGELFF.

This chain uses TRBV24-1 with TRBJ2-1; D possibly uses TRBD1 or TRBD2 (5 bases each). Germline lookup yields CDR1 KGHDR and CDR2 SFDVKD. V was clipped by 0 bases and J by 8 bases, with 16 bases between them. This CDR3 has 16 residues. Here the CDR3 DNA reads TGTGCCACCAGTGATTTGCAGACAGACTACCCCGATGAGCAGTTCTTC. It yields the protein CATSDLQTDYPDEQFF.